Presented here are 3 T cell receptor beta chains from one specimen sequenced in a study. TCRdb reprocessed the RT-PCR reads via MiXCR and lists one record per CDR3 protein. The data show about 700,000 distinct CDR3 sequences, with 14% seen just once and just over 3.5% held by the top ten. Material: memory CD4+ T cells from blood. These receptors all come from a female donor in good health, serving as a healthy control.

The table lists this clonotype with many counts. The chain employs TRBV29-1 and TRBJ1-4; 7 bases match TRBD1. The CDR3 runs to 14 residues. Trimming removed 7 bases from V and 6 bases from J; junction bases left unmatched: 11. The germline V gene encodes CDR1 SQVTM and CDR2 ANQGSEA. The CDR3 DNA follows: TGCAGCGGTACCTCCGGGACAGCCGATGAAAAACTGTTTTTT. Translation: CSGTSGTADEKLFF.

This clonotype was counted many times. The chain recombines TRBV5-1 with TRBJ1-2; D is possibly TRBD1 (6 bases). This CDR3 region has 14 residues. Deletions cut 4 bases from V and 0 bases from J, with 10 bases between. The germline CDR1 and CDR2 sequences are SGHRS and YFSETQ. The chain's CDR3 is CASSQGNPNYGYTF. CDR3 coding DNA: TGCGCCAGCAGCCAGGGGAACCCTAACTATGGCTACACCTTC.

This clonotype was counted ten times or more. The CDR3 bases are TGTGCCATCAGTGAGCTCTACGAGCAGTACTTC. As protein: CAISELYEQYF. This chain connects TRBV10-3 to TRBJ2-7; no clear D. This CDR3 spans 11 amino acids. V was shortened by 2 bases and J by 3 bases, with 2 bases between the two germline ends. Per germline, CDR1 ENHRY and CDR2 SYGVKD.